This TCR beta chain stems from a study of blood T cell repertoires in COVID-19. In the study overall: From T cells, B-cell-depleted T cells, or PBMCs came the material, which was cDNA or gDNA.

Participant age was about 18 to 95 years, and participants resided in about 25 US areas. Produced via immunoSEQ multiplex PCR; TCRdb's table is partial and in-frame only. The table shows hundreds of thousands of clones, with more than 75% occurring only once. The material sequenced was PBMCs or T cells enriched from blood (not recorded which). This sequence originates from a woman aged 55-69 years in a cohort exposed to, infected with or recovered from COVID-19 (not recorded which).

The CDR3 bases are TGTGCCAGCAGCCTACCAGGGGGCCGAACCACCTACGAGCAGTACTTC. This translates into CASSLPGGRTTYEQYF. The chain couples TRBV3-1 (or the pseudogene TRBV3-2) to TRBJ2-7; 8 nucleotides line up with TRBD1. Germline CDR1 and CDR2: LGHDT and YNNKEL (reference sequence). CDR3 length: 16 amino acids. The V gene end was trimmed by 4 bases and the J gene end by 2 bases; junction bases not matched to a gene: 10.